This T cell receptor beta chain originates from a study of T cells in Graves' hyperthyroidism and ophthalmopathy. Whole-study findings and limits: In blood, most of the thyroid clonotypes expanded above 0.001 were also present.

Amplification targeted TCR beta CDR3 regions from RNA transcripts. The HTBI primer set served for first-round RT-PCR of the TCR CDR3. MiXCR was run by TCRdb on the multiplex PCR reads, yielding one entry per CDR3 protein. The sample includes 550,000 to 800,000 distinct CDR3 sequences, 15% to 20% seen only once; the top ten take less than 20%. Of note for this clonotype: Its target is not known.

Patients were aged 18 to 65, had disease duration under 2 months, and had newly diagnosed hyperthyroidism. The diagnostic basis comprised clinical symptoms, serum thyroxine and TRAb, thyroid ultrasound and orbital computed tomography. The germline V gene encodes CDR1 MNHNS and CDR2 SASEGT. This CDR3 contains 17 residues. V dropped 6 bases and J dropped 4; count of bases not matched to a gene: 12. The receptor comes from a man in his forties or fifties with Graves' hyperthyroidism. Sample: blood. The chain links TRBV6-1 to TRBJ2-6; 7 nucleotides align to TRBD1. CDR3 region: CASRAQGFQTGANVLTF. The CDR3 DNA reads as TGTGCCAGCAGGGCACAGGGGTTCCAAACCGGGGCCAACGTCCTGACTTTC.